The clone carrying this T cell receptor (beta chain) was recorded only once. The antigen remains unidentified. The primer mix had 60 Vbeta and 13 Jbeta primers. Generated by immunoSEQ multiplex PCR, the TCRdb table keeps only in-frame clones and is missing some. The sample yields some 120,000 clones, 73% seen once. This sample was taken from a study of cytomegalovirus exposure and HLA in healthy donors. Findings and limits, study-wide: With further analysis later on, most CMV-associated TCR beta chains appeared HLA-restricted. Later analysis associated a missense DCLRE1C variant with TCR beta V- and J-gene trimming.

The CDR3 spans 16 residues. Looked up from germline, CDR1 is SEHNR and CDR2 is FQNEAQ (reference sequence). After removal of 1 base from V and 3 bases from J, the junction contained 5 bases not matched to a gene. This chain joins TRBV7-9 and TRBJ2-3, with 9 bases identical to TRBD1. The TCR originated in a woman in her 40s in good health and CMV-seronegative. The sample was PBMCs. This CDR3 reads CASSLGDRAGTDTQYF. CDR3 DNA sequence: TGTGCCAGCAGCTTAGGGGACAGGGCTGGGACAGATACGCAGTATTTT.